The 18 T cell receptor beta chains given below trace back to one sample, sequenced in a study of blood T cell repertoires in COVID-19. The method was immunoSEQ multiplex PCR; TCRdb's version includes in-frame clones alone and lacks a portion of them. Of 300,000 or so clones in the sample, around 84% were seen once. The specimen was PBMCs or T cells enriched from blood (not recorded which). Source of these receptors: a woman aged 18-29 years who had recovered from COVID-19.

This clone showed up just a few times. The chain couples TRBV5-4 to TRBJ1-1; maybe TRBD1 (5 bases). This CDR3 contains 15 residues. Germline V lookup: CDR1 SGHNT, CDR2 YYREEE (reference sequence). Trimming pared 3 bases from V and 0 bases from J, leaving 12 bases between. The CDR3 nucleotides are TGTGCCAGCAGCTGGGCCGGGACTATGAACACTGAAGCTTTCTTT. Its translation is CASSWAGTMNTEAFF.

The CDR3 region is CASSSQASRFGYGYTF. The CDR3 DNA is TGTGCCAGCAGTTCCCAAGCCTCCAGGTTCGGCTATGGCTACACCTTC. This chain uses TRBV28 with TRBJ1-2, with no clear D. The V gene lost 4 bases and the J gene lost 4 bases, with 19 bases spanning the gap. Germline lookup yields CDR1 MDHEN and CDR2 SYDVKM. This CDR3 has 16 amino acids.

The gene calls are TRBV15 and TRBJ1-1, with no clear D. V lost 0 bases and J lost 4, with 15 bases in between. The CDR3 totals 16 residues. The germline V gene encodes CDR1 LNHNV and CDR2 YYDKDF (reference sequence). The CDR3, as DNA: TGTGCCACCAGCAGAGATCGGGTCATCCGGGGCACTGAAGCTTTCTTT. Amino acids: CATSRDRVIRGTEAFF.

This clone was seen more than once but under ten times. The chain uses TRBV19 and TRBJ1-5; unclear D gene. There are 18 residues in the CDR3. The V gene lost 5 bases and the J gene lost 2 bases, with 22 bases spanning the gap. Per the germline V gene, CDR1 is LNHDA and CDR2 is SQIVND (reference sequence). The CDR3 nucleotides read TGTGCCAGTAGTTCTACACCCCTCCGGGAATCTGGCAATCAGCCCCAGCATTTT. It codes for CASSSTPLRESGNQPQHF. Using reference TRBV19 and TRBJ1-5 for the parts outside the CDR3, the full variable domain is DGGITQSPKYLFRKEGQNVTLSCEQNLNHDAMYWYRQDPGQGLRLIYYSQIVNDFQKGDIAEGYSVSREKKESFPLTVTSAQKNPTAFYLCASSSTPLRESGNQPQHFGDGTRLSIL.

This chain joins TRBV28 and TRBJ2-3; D is possibly TRBD2 (5 bases). V lost 5 bases and J 0 bases, leaving 15 bases between the germline ends. CDR3 length: 16 residues. Germline CDR1 reads MDHEN; CDR2 reads SYDVKM. The CDR3 region has the DNA TGTGCCAGCAGTCTCTGGACTGTTGCTAGCACAGATACGCAGTATTTT. Amino acid sequence: CASSLWTVASTDTQYF.

The gene calls are TRBV12-3 or TRBV12-4 and TRBJ2-7; 8 bases fit TRBD1. The J segment lost 3 bases and the V segment lost 5 bases, leaving 3 bases of the junction unmatched. The CDR3 is 13 amino acids. The CDR3 protein is CASSEGQGYEQYF. The CDR3 DNA sequence: TGTGCCAGCAGTGAAGGACAGGGCTACGAGCAGTACTTC.

The rearrangement links TRBV5-1 to TRBJ2-1; no clear D. Germline CDR1 reads SGHRS; CDR2 reads YFSETQ. V was trimmed by 6 bases and J by 10 bases, leaving 20 bases between them. This CDR3 contains 14 residues. The CDR3 bases are TGCGCCAGCAACCTTGGTCCCCAATCAGGAGAGCAGTTCTTC. It translates to CASNLGPQSGEQFF. The variable domain in full, with the rest retrieved from reference TRBV5-1 and TRBJ2-1, is KAGVTQTPRYLIKTRGQQVTLSCSPISGHRSVSWYQQTPGQGLQFLFEYFSETQRNKGNFPGRFSGRQFSNSRSEMNVSTLELGDSALYLCASNLGPQSGEQFFGPGTRLTVL.

V is TRBV5-4 and J is TRBJ2-3; TRBD2 aligns across 12 bases. V gave up 4 bases and J gave up 6 bases; unmatched junction bases: 3. CDR1 and CDR2 (germline): SGHNT, YYREEE (reference sequence). This CDR3 comprises 14 residues. This CDR3 is CASSQGLAGDTQYF. The CDR3 DNA is TGTGCCAGCAGCCAGGGACTAGCGGGTGATACGCAGTATTTT. Complete variable domain (other parts from reference TRBV5-4 and TRBJ2-3): ETGVTQSPTHLIKTRGQQVTLRCSSQSGHNTVSWYQQALGQGPQFIFQYYREEENGRGNFPPRFSGLQFPNYSSELNVNALELDDSALYLCASSQGLAGDTQYFGPGTRLTVL.

Points on this clone: In the same sample, other DNA sequences code for this CDR3. The chain has TRBV7-3 and TRBJ1-1, with D hard to call. Germline CDR1 reads SGHTA; CDR2 reads FQGTGA. V was shortened by 3 bases and J by 0 bases, with 5 bases between the two germline ends. The CDR3 contains 13 residues. The CDR3 coding sequence is TGTGCCAGCAGCTTGAGCGTGAACACTGAAGCTTTCTTT. Amino acids: CASSLSVNTEAFF.

This clone was seen a few times. The chain joins TRBV25-1 to TRBJ1-1; no clear D. The CDR3 is made up of 12 amino acids. V was shortened by 7 bases and J by 3 bases, with 9 bases between the two germline ends. The germline V gene has CDR1 MGHDK and CDR2 SYGVNS. CDR3 sequence: CASNGPYTEAFF. CDR3 nucleotide sequence: TGTGCCAGCAACGGTCCGTACACTGAAGCTTTCTTT.

The chain links TRBV27 to TRBJ2-3; possible D gene TRBD2, 6 bases. Germline CDR1 reads MNHEY; CDR2 reads SMNVEV (reference sequence). The CDR3 loop spans 17 amino acids. With 4 bases removed from V and 8 bases from J, the gap between germline ends came to 25 bases. CDR3 DNA sequence: TGTGCCAGCAGTTCTCCCCCGAAACAGCTGTTGGGGGGTACGCAGTATTTT. Encoded protein: CASSSPPKQLLGGTQYF.

The chain uses TRBV10-3 and TRBJ2-3; 16 bases are shared with TRBD2. V lost 2 bases and J lost 3; bases outside the gene matches: 5. In germline, CDR1 is ENHRY, CDR2 SYGVKD. The CDR3 runs 18 residues. This CDR3 reads CAISEGTSGRAGTDTQYF. The DNA of the CDR3 is TGTGCCATCAGTGAGGGGACTAGCGGGAGGGCGGGGACAGATACGCAGTATTTT.

The rearrangement links TRBV12-3 or TRBV12-4 to TRBJ2-3; weak D call: TRBD1 (6 bases). The germline V and J ends were trimmed by 3 bases and 6 bases, with 10 bases remaining between them. The CDR3 loop spans 13 amino acids. The CDR3 here is CASSLDSLDTQYF. For the CDR3, the DNA is TGTGCCAGCAGTTTGGACAGTCTCGATACGCAGTATTTT.

This rearrangement joins TRBV11-2 to TRBJ1-4; D is unresolved. Trimming cost V 2 bases and J 7 bases, with 11 bases left between them. The CDR3 has 14 residues. The germline V gene encodes CDR1 SGHAT and CDR2 FQNNGV. CDR3 sequence (DNA): TGTGCCAGCAGCTTAAGTACCCTCGGTGAAAAACTGTTTTTT. The encoded protein is CASSLSTLGEKLFF.

V usage is TRBV5-6 and J usage is TRBJ1-5, with 7 positions matching TRBD1. Germline CDR1 SGHDT, CDR2 YYEEEE. The CDR3 is made up of 15 amino acids. The V segment lost 3 bases and the J segment 1 base; nucleotides outside the gene matches: 4. In DNA, the CDR3 is TGTGCCAGCAGCTATGAGGGGGCAAGCAATCAGCCCCAGCATTTT. This gives the protein CASSYEGASNQPQHF.

This clone came up once. The chain links TRBV6-1 to TRBJ2-6; 8 nucleotides align to TRBD1. The V segment lost 5 bases and the J segment 3 bases; nucleotides outside the gene matches: 3. The CDR3 totals 15 residues. Looked up from germline, CDR1 is MNHNS and CDR2 is SASEGT. This CDR3 is CASSQGARGANVLTF. The CDR3 coding sequence is TGTGCCAGCAGTCAGGGGGCGCGTGGGGCCAACGTCCTGACTTTC.

V gene TRBV27 combines with J gene TRBJ2-7; 7 positions agree with TRBD2. J lost 3 bases, V lost 7 bases, and 6 bases had no gene match. CDR3 length equals 13 residues. Germline V CDR1 and CDR2: MNHEY, SMNVEV (reference sequence). The CDR3 loop reads CASNSGGSYEQYF. The CDR3, as DNA: TGTGCCAGCAATTCGGGCGGGAGCTACGAGCAGTACTTC.

The genes are TRBV6-5 and TRBJ2-4; TRBD1 aligns across 7 bases. Germline CDR1 and CDR2: MNHEY and SVGAGI. The J segment lost 9 bases and the V segment lost 4 bases, leaving 3 bases of the junction unmatched. The CDR3 consists of 12 residues. This chain's CDR3 is CASSSPGGIQYF. CDR3 coding DNA: TGTGCCAGCAGTTCTCCAGGGGGCATTCAGTACTTC.